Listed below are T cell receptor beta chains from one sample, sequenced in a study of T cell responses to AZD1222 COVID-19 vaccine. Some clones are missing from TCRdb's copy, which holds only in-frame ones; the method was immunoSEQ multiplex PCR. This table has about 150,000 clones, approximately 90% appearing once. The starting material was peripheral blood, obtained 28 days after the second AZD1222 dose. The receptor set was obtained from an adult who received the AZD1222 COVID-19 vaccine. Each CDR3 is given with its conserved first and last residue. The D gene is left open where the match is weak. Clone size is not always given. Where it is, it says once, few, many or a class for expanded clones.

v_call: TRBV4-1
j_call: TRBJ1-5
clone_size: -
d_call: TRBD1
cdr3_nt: TGCGCCAGCAGGAACTATCCGGGACAGGGAGGTCAGCCCCAGCATTTT
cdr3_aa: CASRNYPGQGGQPQHF

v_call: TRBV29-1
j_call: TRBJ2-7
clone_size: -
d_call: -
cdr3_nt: TGCAGCGTTGAAGATCGGCCGGGCTACGAGCAGTACTTC
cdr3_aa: CSVEDRPGYEQYF

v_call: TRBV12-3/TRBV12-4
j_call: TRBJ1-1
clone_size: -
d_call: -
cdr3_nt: TGTGCCAGCACAGGGTATACCACTGAAGCTTTCTTT
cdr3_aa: CASTGYTTEAFF

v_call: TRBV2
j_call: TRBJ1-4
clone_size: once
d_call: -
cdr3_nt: TGTGCCAGCAGTGGGAGGGCAAAGGCAACTAATGAAAAACTGTTTTTT
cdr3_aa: CASSGRAKATNEKLFF

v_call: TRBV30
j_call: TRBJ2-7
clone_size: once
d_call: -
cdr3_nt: TGTGCCTGGAGTGTTCGCGGGGTCGCCTACGAGCAGTACTTC
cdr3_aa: CAWSVRGVAYEQYF

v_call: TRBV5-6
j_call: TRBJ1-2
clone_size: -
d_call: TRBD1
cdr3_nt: TGTGCCAGCAGTGGCGGACAGGGGTTTCACTATGGCTACACCTTC
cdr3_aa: CASSGGQGFHYGYTF

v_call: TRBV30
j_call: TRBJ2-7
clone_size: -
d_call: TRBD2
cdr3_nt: TGTGCCTGGAGATTAGCGGGGGGTTACGAGCAGTACTTC
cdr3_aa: CAWRLAGGYEQYF

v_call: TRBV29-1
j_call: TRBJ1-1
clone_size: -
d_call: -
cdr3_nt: TGCAGCGTTGAAGATCTAGGCAGGGGGAACACTGAAGCTTTCTTT
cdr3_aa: CSVEDLGRGNTEAFF

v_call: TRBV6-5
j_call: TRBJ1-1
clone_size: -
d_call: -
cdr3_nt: TGTGCCAGCAGTCCATGGGGGGCCACTGAAGCTTTCTTT
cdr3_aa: CASSPWGATEAFF

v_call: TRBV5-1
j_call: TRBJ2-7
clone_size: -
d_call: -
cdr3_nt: TGCGCCAGCAGCCCTGGGCAGGGGGGAGTCGAGCAGTACTTC
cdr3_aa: CASSPGQGGVEQYF

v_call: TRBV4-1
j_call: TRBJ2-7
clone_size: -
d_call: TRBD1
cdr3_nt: TGCGCCAGCGTAGGACAGGGTTCCTACGAGCAGTACTTC
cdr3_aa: CASVGQGSYEQYF

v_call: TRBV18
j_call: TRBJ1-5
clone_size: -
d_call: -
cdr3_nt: TGTGCCAGCTCACCGACGGGGGCCGGCAATCAGCCCCAGCATTTT
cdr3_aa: CASSPTGAGNQPQHF

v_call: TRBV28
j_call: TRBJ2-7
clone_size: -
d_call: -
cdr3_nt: TGTGCCAGCTCAGGAGGGACTTACGGCGAGCAGTACTTC
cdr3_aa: CASSGGTYGEQYF

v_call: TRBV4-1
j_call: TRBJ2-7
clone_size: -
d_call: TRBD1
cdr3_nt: TGCGCCAGCAGCCAAGTTGGGACAGGGGTCGAGGAGCAGTACTTC
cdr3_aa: CASSQVGTGVEEQYF

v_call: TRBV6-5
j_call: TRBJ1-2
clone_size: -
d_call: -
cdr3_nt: TGTGCCAGCAGTTACTCGGGAGAGATCGCTGGCTACACCTTC
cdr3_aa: CASSYSGEIAGYTF

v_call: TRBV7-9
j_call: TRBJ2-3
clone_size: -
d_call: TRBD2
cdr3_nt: TGTGCCAGCAGCTTAGGCACTAGCGGAGCCACAGATACGCAGTATTTT
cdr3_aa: CASSLGTSGATDTQYF

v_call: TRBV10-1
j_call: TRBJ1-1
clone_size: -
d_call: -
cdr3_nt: TGCGCCAGCAGCGGGAATAACACTGAAGCTTTCTTT
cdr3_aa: CASSGNNTEAFF

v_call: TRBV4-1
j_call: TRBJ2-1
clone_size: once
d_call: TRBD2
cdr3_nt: TGCGCCAGCAGCCAACACCGGAATCTGGCTAGCGGGGGGGATGAGCAGTTCTTC
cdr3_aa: CASSQHRNLASGGDEQFF

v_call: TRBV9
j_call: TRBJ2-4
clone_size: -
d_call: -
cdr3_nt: TGTGCCAGCAGCGCGGGGACGCACCAAGGGGGCATTCAGTACTTC
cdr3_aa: CASSAGTHQGGIQYF

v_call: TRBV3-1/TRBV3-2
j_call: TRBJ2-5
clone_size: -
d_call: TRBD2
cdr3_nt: TGTGCCAGCAGCTCTCTAGCGGGTGGGGAGACCCAGTACTTC
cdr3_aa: CASSSLAGGETQYF

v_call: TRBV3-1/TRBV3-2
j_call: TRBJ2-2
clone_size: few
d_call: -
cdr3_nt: TGTGCCAGCAGCCAACGGGACGGGAACACCGGGGAGCTGTTTTTT
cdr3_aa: CASSQRDGNTGELFF

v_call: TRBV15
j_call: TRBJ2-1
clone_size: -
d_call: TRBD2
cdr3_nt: TGTGCCACCAGCAGATTCCCTACTAGCGGGAGGACCCTCTACAATGAGCAGTTCTTC
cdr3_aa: CATSRFPTSGRTLYNEQFF

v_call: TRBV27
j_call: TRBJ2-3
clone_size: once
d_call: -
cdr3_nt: TGTGCCAGCCGGGCTAGCGGCACAGATACGCAGTATTTT
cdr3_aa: CASRASGTDTQYF

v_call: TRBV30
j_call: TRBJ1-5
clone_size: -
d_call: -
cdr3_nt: TGTGCCTGGAGAGGTCAGGGGCTTTCTCTGCCCCAGCATTTT
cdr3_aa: CAWRGQGLSLPQHF

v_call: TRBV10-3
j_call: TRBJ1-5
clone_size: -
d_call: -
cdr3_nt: TGTGCCATCAGTGACCCGGGAAGGGGGGGCAATCAGCCCCAGCATTTT
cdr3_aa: CAISDPGRGGNQPQHF

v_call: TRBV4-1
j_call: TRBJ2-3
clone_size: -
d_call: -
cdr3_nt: TGCGCCAGCAGCCAGGACACAGATACGCAGTATTTT
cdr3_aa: CASSQDTDTQYF

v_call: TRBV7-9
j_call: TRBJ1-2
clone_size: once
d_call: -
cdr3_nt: TGTGCCAGCAGCTTAAAACAGGAAGGACCTCATGGCTACACCTTC
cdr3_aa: CASSLKQEGPHGYTF

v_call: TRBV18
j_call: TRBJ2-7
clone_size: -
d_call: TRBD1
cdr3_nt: TGTGCCAGCTCACCAACGGGACAGACGAACTACGAGCAGTACTTC
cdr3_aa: CASSPTGQTNYEQYF

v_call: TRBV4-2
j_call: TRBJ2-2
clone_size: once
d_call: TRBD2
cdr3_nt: TGTGCCAGCAGCCAAGTTGGAAGCGGGGGGCGGTACACCGGGGAGCTGTTTTTT
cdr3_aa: CASSQVGSGGRYTGELFF

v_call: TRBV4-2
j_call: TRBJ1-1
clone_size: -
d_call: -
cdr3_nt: TGTGCCAGCAGCCAAGAAGGTCCCGGGGGTGCAATCACTGAAGCTTTCTTT
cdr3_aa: CASSQEGPGGAITEAFF

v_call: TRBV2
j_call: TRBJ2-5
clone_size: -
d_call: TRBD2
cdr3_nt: TGTGCCAGCAGCTGGACTAGCGGGGGCGGGGAGACCCAGTACTTC
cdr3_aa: CASSWTSGGGETQYF

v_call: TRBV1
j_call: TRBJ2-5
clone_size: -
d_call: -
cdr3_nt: TGCACCAGCAGCCAAACCTCCGGGACTAGCGTTCAAGAGACCCAGTACTTC
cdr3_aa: CTSSQTSGTSVQETQYF

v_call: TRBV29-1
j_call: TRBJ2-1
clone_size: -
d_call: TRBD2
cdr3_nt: TGCAGCGTTGAAGTCTCAGCGGGAGGGCCCAATGAGCAGTTCTTC
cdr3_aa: CSVEVSAGGPNEQFF

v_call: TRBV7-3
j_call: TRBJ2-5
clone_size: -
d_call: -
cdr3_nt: TGTGCCAGCAGCTTAACGGGGCTCCAAGGGCAAGAGACCCAGTACTTC
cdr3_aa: CASSLTGLQGQETQYF

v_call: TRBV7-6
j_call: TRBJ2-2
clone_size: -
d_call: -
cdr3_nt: TGTGCCAGCAGCCCCCTCACCGGGGAGCTGTTTTTT
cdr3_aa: CASSPLTGELFF

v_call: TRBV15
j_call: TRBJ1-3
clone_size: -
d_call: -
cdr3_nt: TGTGCCACCAGCAGGCAAGGGGCAGGGGCTGGAAACACCATATATTTT
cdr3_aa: CATSRQGAGAGNTIYF

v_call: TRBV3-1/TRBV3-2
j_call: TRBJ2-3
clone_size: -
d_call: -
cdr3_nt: TGTGCCAGCAGCCTGAGGGTACTACCCACAGATACGCAGTATTTT
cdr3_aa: CASSLRVLPTDTQYF

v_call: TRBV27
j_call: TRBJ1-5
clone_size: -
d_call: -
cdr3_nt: TGTGCCAGCAGCCCTAGAGGCCAGCCCCAGCATTTT
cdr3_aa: CASSPRGQPQHF

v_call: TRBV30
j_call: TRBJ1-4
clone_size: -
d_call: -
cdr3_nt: TGTGCCTGGAGTGTAGGGGCGGGCCTGAATGAAAAACTGTTTTTT
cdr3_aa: CAWSVGAGLNEKLFF

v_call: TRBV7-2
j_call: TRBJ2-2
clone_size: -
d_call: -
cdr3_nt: TGTGCCAGCAGCTTATTCTCTAGCCGGACCGGGGAGCTGTTTTTT
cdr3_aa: CASSLFSSRTGELFF

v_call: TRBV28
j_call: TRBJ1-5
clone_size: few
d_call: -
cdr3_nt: TGTGCCAGCAGTTTTGTAACAGGGCTAGGGGATCAGCCCCAGCATTTT
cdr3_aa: CASSFVTGLGDQPQHF

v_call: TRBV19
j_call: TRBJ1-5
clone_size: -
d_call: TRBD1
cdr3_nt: TGTGCCAGTAGCTGGACAGGGAGCCAGCCCCAGCATTTT
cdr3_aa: CASSWTGSQPQHF

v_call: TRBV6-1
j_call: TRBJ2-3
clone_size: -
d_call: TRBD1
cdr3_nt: TGTGCCAGCAGTGAATCACGACAGGGGGCAGGGGATACGCAGTATTTT
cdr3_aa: CASSESRQGAGDTQYF